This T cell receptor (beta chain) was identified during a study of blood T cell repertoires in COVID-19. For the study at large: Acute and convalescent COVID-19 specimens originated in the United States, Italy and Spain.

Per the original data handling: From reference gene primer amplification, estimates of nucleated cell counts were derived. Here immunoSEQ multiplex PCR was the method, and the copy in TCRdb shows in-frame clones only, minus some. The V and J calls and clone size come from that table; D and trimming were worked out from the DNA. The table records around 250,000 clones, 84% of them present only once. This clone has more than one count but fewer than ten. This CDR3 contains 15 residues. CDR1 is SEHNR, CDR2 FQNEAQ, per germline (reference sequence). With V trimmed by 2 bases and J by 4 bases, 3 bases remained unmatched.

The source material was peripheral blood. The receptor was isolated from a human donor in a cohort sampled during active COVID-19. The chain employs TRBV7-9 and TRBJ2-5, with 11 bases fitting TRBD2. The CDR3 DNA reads TGTGCCAGCAGCTTAACTAGCGGGAGTTCAGAGACCCAGTACTTC. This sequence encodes CASSLTSGSSETQYF.